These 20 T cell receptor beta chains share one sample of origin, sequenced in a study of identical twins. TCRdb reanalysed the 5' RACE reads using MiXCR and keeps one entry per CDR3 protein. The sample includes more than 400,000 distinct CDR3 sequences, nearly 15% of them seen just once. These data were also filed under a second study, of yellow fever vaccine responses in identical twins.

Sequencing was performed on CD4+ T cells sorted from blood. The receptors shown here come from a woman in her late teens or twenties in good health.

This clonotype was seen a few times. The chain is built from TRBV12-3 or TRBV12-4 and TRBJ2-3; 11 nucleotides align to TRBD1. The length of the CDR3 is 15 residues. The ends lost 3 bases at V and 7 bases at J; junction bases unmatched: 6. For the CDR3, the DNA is TGTGCCAGCAGTTTGGGGACAGGGGGTTGGTATACGCAGTATTTT. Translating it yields CASSLGTGGWYTQYF.

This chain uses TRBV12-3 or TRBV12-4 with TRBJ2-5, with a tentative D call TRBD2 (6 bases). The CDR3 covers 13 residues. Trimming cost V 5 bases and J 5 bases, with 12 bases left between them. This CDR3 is CASSLGGWETQYF. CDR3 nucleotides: TGTGCCAGCAGTCTTGGGGGGTGGGAGACCCAGTACTTC.

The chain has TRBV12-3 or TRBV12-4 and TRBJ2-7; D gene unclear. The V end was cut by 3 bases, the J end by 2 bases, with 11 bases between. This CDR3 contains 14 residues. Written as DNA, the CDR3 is TGTGCCAGCAGTTTTTGGACGGAACCCTACGAGCAGTACTTC. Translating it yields CASSFWTEPYEQYF.

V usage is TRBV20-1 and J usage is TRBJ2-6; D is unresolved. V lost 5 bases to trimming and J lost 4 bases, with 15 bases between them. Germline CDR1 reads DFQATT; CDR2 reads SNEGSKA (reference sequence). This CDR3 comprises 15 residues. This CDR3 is CSAFGVGAGANVLTF. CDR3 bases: TGCAGTGCTTTTGGGGTCGGAGCCGGGGCCAACGTCCTGACTTTC.

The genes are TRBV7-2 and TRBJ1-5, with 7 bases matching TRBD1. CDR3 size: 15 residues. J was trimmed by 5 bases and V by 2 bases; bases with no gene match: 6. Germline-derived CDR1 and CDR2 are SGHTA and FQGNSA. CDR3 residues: CASSLSTGEHQPQHF. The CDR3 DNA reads TGTGCCAGCAGCTTAAGCACAGGGGAGCATCAGCCCCAGCATTTT. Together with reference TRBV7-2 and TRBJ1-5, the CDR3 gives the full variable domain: GAGVSQSPSNKVTEKGKDVELRCDPISGHTALYWYRQSLGQGLEFLIYFQGNSAPDKSGLPSDRFSAERTGGSVSTLTIQRTQQEDSAVYLCASSLSTGEHQPQHFGDGTRLSIL.

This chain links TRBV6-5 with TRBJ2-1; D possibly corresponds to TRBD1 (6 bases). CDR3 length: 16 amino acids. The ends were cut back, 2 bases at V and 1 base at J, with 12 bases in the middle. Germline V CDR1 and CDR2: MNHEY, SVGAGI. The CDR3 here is CASSYRATGSYNEQFF. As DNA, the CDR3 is TGTGCCAGCAGTTACCGGGCCACAGGGTCCTACAATGAGCAGTTCTTC.

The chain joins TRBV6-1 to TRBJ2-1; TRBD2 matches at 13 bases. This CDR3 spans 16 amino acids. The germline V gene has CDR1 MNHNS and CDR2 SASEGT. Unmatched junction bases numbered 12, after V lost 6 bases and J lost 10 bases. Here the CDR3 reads CASSTTEGLAGREQFF. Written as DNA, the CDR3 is TGTGCCAGCAGCACTACGGAGGGACTAGCGGGGCGAGAGCAGTTCTTC.

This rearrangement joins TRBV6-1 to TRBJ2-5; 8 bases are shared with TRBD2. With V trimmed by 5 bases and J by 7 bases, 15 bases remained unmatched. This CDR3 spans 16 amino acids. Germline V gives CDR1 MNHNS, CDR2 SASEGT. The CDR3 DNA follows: TGTGCCAGCAGTCCAGGGAGCGGGGGCCCGGGAGGGACCCAGTACTTC. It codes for CASSPGSGGPGGTQYF.

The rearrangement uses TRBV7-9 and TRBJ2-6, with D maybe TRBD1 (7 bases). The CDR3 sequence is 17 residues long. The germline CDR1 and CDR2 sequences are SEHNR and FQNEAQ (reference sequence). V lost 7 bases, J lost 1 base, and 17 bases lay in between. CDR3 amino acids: CASKQGIRESGANVLTF. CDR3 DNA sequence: TGTGCCAGCAAACAGGGGATACGGGAGTCTGGGGCCAACGTCCTGACTTTC. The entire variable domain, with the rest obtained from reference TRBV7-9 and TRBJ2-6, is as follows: DTGVSQNPRHKITKRGQNVTFRCDPISEHNRLYWYRQTLGQGPEFLTYFQNEAQLEKSRLLSDRFSAERPKGSFSTLEIQRTEQGDSAMYLCASKQGIRESGANVLTFGAGSRLTVL.

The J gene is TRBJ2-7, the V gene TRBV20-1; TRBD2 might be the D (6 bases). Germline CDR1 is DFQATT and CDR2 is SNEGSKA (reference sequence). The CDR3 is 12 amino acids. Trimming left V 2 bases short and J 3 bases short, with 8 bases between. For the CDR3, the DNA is TGCAGTGCTAGACGCGGGGACTACGAGCAGTACTTC. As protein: CSARRGDYEQYF.

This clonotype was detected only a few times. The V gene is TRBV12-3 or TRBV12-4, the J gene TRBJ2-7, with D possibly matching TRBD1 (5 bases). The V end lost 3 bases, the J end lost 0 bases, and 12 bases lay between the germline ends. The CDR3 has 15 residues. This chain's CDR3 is CASSLGQKSSYEQYV. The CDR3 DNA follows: TGTGCCAGCAGTTTGGGGCAGAAAAGCTCCTACGAGCAGTACGTC.

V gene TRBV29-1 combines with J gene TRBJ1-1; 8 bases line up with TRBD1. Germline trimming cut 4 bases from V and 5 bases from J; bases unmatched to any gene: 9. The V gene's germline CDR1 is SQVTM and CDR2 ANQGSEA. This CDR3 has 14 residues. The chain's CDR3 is CSVVEDRVLTEAFF. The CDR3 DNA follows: TGCAGCGTTGTTGAGGACAGGGTCCTAACTGAAGCTTTCTTT.

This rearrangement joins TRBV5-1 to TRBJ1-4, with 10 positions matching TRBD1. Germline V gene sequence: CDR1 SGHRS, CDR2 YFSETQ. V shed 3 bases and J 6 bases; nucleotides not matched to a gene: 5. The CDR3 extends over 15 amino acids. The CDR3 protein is CASSSSGTGDEKLFF. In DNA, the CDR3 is TGCGCCAGCAGCTCGTCCGGGACAGGGGATGAAAAACTGTTTTTT.

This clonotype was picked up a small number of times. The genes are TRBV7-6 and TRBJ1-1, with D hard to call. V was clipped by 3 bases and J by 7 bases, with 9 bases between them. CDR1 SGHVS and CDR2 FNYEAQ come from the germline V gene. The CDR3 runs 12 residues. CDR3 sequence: CASSLGWSEAFF. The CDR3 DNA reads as TGTGCCAGCAGCTTGGGGTGGAGTGAAGCTTTCTTT. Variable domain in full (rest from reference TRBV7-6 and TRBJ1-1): GAGVSQSPRYKVTKRGQDVALRCDPISGHVSLYWYRQALGQGPEFLTYFNYEAQQDKSGLPNDRFSAERPEGSISTLTIQRTEQRDSAMYRCASSLGWSEAFFGQGTRLTVV.

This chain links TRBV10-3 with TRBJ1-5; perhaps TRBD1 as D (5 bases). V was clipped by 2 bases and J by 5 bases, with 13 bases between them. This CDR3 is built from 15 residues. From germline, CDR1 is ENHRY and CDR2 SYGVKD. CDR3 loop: CAISEQGMPHQPQHF. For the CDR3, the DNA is TGTGCCATCAGTGAGCAGGGAATGCCCCATCAGCCCCAGCATTTT.

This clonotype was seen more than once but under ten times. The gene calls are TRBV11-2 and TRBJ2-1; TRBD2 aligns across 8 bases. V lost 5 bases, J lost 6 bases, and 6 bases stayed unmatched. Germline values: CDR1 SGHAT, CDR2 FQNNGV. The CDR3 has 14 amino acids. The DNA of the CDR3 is TGTGCCAGCAGCACCCGACTAGCGTCCAATGAGCAGTTCTTC. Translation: CASSTRLASNEQFF.

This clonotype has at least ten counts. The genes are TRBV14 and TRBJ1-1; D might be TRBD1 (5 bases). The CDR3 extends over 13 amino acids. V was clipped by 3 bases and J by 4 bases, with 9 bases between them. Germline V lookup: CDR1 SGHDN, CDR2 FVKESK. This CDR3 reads CASSQGPATEAFF. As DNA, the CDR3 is TGTGCCAGCAGCCAGGGACCGGCCACTGAAGCTTTCTTT.

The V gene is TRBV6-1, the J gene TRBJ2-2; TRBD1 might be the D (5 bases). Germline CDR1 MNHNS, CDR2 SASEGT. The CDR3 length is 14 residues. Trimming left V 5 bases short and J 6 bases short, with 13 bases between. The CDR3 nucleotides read TGTGCCAGCAGTCCGCGCAGGGTCGCCGGGGAGCTGTTTTTT. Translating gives CASSPRRVAGELFF.

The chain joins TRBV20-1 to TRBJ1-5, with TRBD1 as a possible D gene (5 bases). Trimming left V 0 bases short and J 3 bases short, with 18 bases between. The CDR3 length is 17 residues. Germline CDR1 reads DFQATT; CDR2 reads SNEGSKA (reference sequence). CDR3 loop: CSARDSGNRGNNQPQHF. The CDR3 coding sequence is TGCAGTGCTAGAGATTCGGGGAACCGGGGGAACAATCAGCCCCAGCATTTT.

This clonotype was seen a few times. This CDR3 is CASSSGLVPQETQYF. The CDR3 DNA sequence: TGCGCCAGCAGCTCCGGTTTGGTCCCACAAGAGACCCAGTACTTC. This sequence joins TRBV5-1 and TRBJ2-5; D ambiguous. This CDR3 contains 15 residues. Trimming stripped 3 bases from V and 2 bases from J, with 14 bases between. The V gene's germline CDR1 is SGHRS and CDR2 YFSETQ.